This is a list of T cell receptor beta chains from one sample in a study of technical replicates of blood from several donors. Here immunoSEQ multiplex PCR was the method, and the copy in TCRdb shows in-frame clones only, minus some. This repertoire shows about 84,000 clones, 85% to 95% found once; its top ten account for 0.2% to 0.3%. Sequences were obtained from T cells isolated from PBMCs. Receptors were obtained from a human donor in good health. The CDR3 runs from the conserved cysteine through the conserved F or W. A D gene is named only where the DNA matches it firmly. Size tells how often a clone was seen (once, few, many) or the class of an expanded clone, and some rows leave it out.

DNA: TGTGCCAGCAGCTTTGGGCAGAACACTGAAGCTTTCTTT
CDR3: CASSFGQNTEAFF
D: -
J: TRBJ1-1
V: TRBV11-3
size: -

DNA: TGTGCTAGCAGCGCCCAGGGTCTCACTGAAGCTTTCTTT
CDR3: CASSAQGLTEAFF
D: -
J: TRBJ1-1
V: TRBV7-7
size: -

DNA: TGCAGCATTGACAGGGGGAACACTGAAGCTTTCTTT
CDR3: CSIDRGNTEAFF
D: TRBD1
J: TRBJ1-1
V: TRBV29-1
size: few

DNA: TGCAGCGGAGACACCCGCTCCTACAATGAGCAGTTCTTC
CDR3: CSGDTRSYNEQFF
D: -
J: TRBJ2-1
V: TRBV29-1
size: -

DNA: TGTGCCAGCAGTGACTCGACAGGGGATTACTATGGCTACACCTTC
CDR3: CASSDSTGDYYGYTF
D: TRBD1
J: TRBJ1-2
V: TRBV6-4
size: -

DNA: TGTGCCAGCAGCGGCCGACTAGCGGGAGCCTACTACGAGCAGTACTTC
CDR3: CASSGRLAGAYYEQYF
D: TRBD2
J: TRBJ2-7
V: TRBV11-2
size: -

DNA: TGTGCCAGCAGCGTAGACCCAGGTGAAGGCTACGAGCAGTACTTC
CDR3: CASSVDPGEGYEQYF
D: -
J: TRBJ2-7
V: TRBV9
size: -

DNA: TGTGCCAGCAGCTTGAAAATGAGGAGCTCCTACGAGCAGTACTTC
CDR3: CASSLKMRSSYEQYF
D: -
J: TRBJ2-7
V: TRBV5-4
size: -

DNA: TGTGCCAGCACCAGCGAGCGGAACACCGGGGAGCTGTTTTTT
CDR3: CASTSERNTGELFF
D: -
J: TRBJ2-2
V: TRBV6-5
size: -

DNA: TGTGCCAGCAGTTTATTAGATCGGGGGGCAGGCTATGGCTACACCTTC
CDR3: CASSLLDRGAGYGYTF
D: -
J: TRBJ1-2
V: TRBV28
size: -

DNA: TGTGCCAGCAGCGTAGAAGGTAGCGGGGACAATGAGCAGTTCTTC
CDR3: CASSVEGSGDNEQFF
D: TRBD2
J: TRBJ2-1
V: TRBV9
size: -

DNA: TGTGCCAGCAGCATCAGACTAGCCCGAATTTACAATGAGCAGTTCTTC
CDR3: CASSIRLARIYNEQFF
D: TRBD2
J: TRBJ2-1
V: TRBV11-2
size: -

DNA: TGCAGCGTTGAGGGACAGGGGGCGCTTGGCTACACCTTC
CDR3: CSVEGQGALGYTF
D: TRBD1
J: TRBJ1-2
V: TRBV29-1
size: once

DNA: TGTGCCAGCTCACCTCTATCAGGGGGTGAGCAGTTCTTC
CDR3: CASSPLSGGEQFF
D: TRBD1
J: TRBJ2-1
V: TRBV18
size: -

DNA: TGTGCCAGTAGTCTTCGGGGTCGGGAAGCTTTCTTT
CDR3: CASSLRGREAFF
D: -
J: TRBJ1-1
V: TRBV19
size: few

DNA: TGTGCCAGCAGTGAGCAGACTAGCGGTGCTCGTAAGACCCAGTACTTC
CDR3: CASSEQTSGARKTQYF
D: TRBD2
J: TRBJ2-5
V: TRBV2
size: -

DNA: TGTGCCAGCAGACGTCTAGCGGGGGGGCCGAATGAGCAGTTCTTC
CDR3: CASRRLAGGPNEQFF
D: TRBD2
J: TRBJ2-1
V: TRBV11-2
size: -

DNA: TGTGCCAGCAGCTTGAGCGGTACCTACGAGCAGTACTTC
CDR3: CASSLSGTYEQYF
D: -
J: TRBJ2-7
V: TRBV5-6
size: medium-sized

DNA: TGCGCCAGCAGCTTGCTCGGGACAGGACCCTACAATGAGCAGTTCTTC
CDR3: CASSLLGTGPYNEQFF
D: TRBD1
J: TRBJ2-1
V: TRBV5-1
size: once

DNA: TGTGCCAGCTCACCACCGTCAGGGACAGGCTACAATGAGCAGTTCTTC
CDR3: CASSPPSGTGYNEQFF
D: TRBD1
J: TRBJ2-1
V: TRBV18
size: -

DNA: TGTGCCAGCAGCGCCACGGGACAGCGGGACTATGGCTACACCTTC
CDR3: CASSATGQRDYGYTF
D: TRBD1
J: TRBJ1-2
V: TRBV9
size: -